In its sample, the clone carrying this T cell receptor beta chain was seen a few times. The antigen is not known. Amplification used 60 Vbeta primers and 13 Jbeta primers. Some clones are missing from TCRdb's copy, which holds only in-frame ones; the method was immunoSEQ multiplex PCR. The profile covers about 98,000 clones, with roughly 70% appearing a single time and approximately 1.8% taken by the ten largest. Germline CDR1 is MNHNY and CDR2 is SVGAGI (reference sequence). Trimming cost V 4 bases and J 2 bases; bases outside gene matches: 9. The CDR3 covers 16 residues. The data were obtained in a study of cytomegalovirus exposure and HLA in healthy donors. Study observations and caveats: Sequences of the TCR beta chain were said to predict the HLA-A and HLA-B alleles of most subjects accurately.

This rearrangement joins TRBV6-6 to TRBJ2-7, with 9 bases fitting TRBD2. Sequenced material: PBMCs. The TCR sequence derives from a male donor in good health and CMV-seronegative. The CDR3 nucleotides read TGTGCCAGCAGTTTAAGTATTAGCGGGAGTCCCTACGAGCAGTACTTC. Residues: CASSLSISGSPYEQYF.